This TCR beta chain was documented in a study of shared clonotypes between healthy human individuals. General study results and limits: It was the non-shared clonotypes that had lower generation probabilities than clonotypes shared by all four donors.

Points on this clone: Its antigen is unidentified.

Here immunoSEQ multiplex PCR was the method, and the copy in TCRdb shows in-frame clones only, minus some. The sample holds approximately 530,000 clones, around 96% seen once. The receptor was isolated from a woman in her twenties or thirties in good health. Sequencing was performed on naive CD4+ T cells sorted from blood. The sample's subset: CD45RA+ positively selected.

The CDR3 reads CASSKGGQGDYEQYF. CDR3 DNA sequence: TGTGCCAGCAGCAAAGGAGGACAGGGGGACTACGAGCAGTACTTC. The V and J genes are TRBV21-1 and TRBJ2-7; the D segment call TRBD1 is taken from the table without a DNA check. TRBV21-1 is termed a pseudogene. This CDR3 spans 15 amino acids.